One sample yielded the 26 T cell receptor beta chains listed below, sequenced in a study. TCRdb re-derived calls from the RT-PCR reads in MiXCR, one entry per CDR3 protein. The sample lists about 680,000 distinct CDR3 sequences, 14% occurring once. Sequencing used memory CD4+ T cells from blood. All receptors derive from a female donor in good health, serving as a healthy control.

This clonotype showed up just a few times. The chain has TRBV7-2 and TRBJ2-3; 13 bases line up with TRBD2. The CDR3 extends over 16 amino acids. Germline V gives CDR1 SGHTA, CDR2 FQGNSA. J was trimmed by 4 bases and V by 3 bases; bases with no gene match: 4. The CDR3 bases are TGTGCCAGCAGCTTGAGACTAGCGGGGGGCCCAGATACGCAGTATTTT. Its translation: CASSLRLAGGPDTQYF.

This clonotype was counted many times. This chain links TRBV29-1 with TRBJ1-1, with D possibly being TRBD1 (5 bases). The CDR3 is 14 residues long. Trimming removed 7 bases at V and 2 bases at J, with 17 bases between. Germline V gene data show CDR1 as SQVTM and CDR2 as ANQGSEA. The CDR3 is CSGLGPMRNTEAFF. The CDR3 coding sequence is TGCAGCGGATTGGGACCGATGAGAAACACTGAAGCTTTCTTT. Full variable domain (rest looked up from reference TRBV29-1 and TRBJ1-1): SAVISQKPSRDICQRGTSLTIQCQVDSQVTMMFWYRQQPGQSLTLIATANQGSEATYESGFVIDKFPISRPNLTFSTLTVSNMSPEDSSIYLCSGLGPMRNTEAFFGQGTRLTVV.

This clonotype appeared a few times. V is TRBV7-2 and J is TRBJ2-3; TRBD2 aligns across 13 bases. Germline trimming cut 5 bases from V and 11 bases from J; bases unmatched to any gene: 10. CDR3 length equals 15 residues. Germline CDR1 and CDR2: SGHTA and FQGNSA. The CDR3 DNA is TGTGCCAGCAGCCTAACTAGCGGGGGGGCCCGGGAGCAGTATTTT. It translates to CASSLTSGGAREQYF.

This clonotype showed up just a few times. The rearrangement uses TRBV7-2 and TRBJ2-1, with 7 bases that match TRBD2. The germline V gene encodes CDR1 SGHTA and CDR2 FQGNSA. Trimming took 4 bases from V and 10 from J; bases not matched to a gene: 13. The CDR3 contains 15 residues. CDR3: CASSWDYGALAEQFF. The CDR3 DNA reads as TGTGCCAGCAGCTGGGACTACGGCGCCCTAGCGGAGCAGTTCTTC.

This sequence joins TRBV5-1 and TRBJ1-2; D call uncertain. The CDR3 extends over 14 amino acids. Germline V lookup: CDR1 SGHRS, CDR2 YFSETQ. Trimming cost V 5 bases and J 0 bases, with 11 bases left between them. This chain's CDR3 is CASSLQAANYGYTF. The CDR3 DNA reads TGCGCCAGCAGTCTTCAGGCGGCTAACTATGGCTACACCTTC.

In this sample, this clonotype turned up many times. This rearrangement joins TRBV29-1 to TRBJ2-7; TRBD1 aligns across 9 bases. The CDR3 is 14 amino acids. With V trimmed by 3 bases and J by 1 base, 4 bases remained unmatched. CDR1 and CDR2 from the germline V gene are SQVTM and ANQGSEA. The CDR3 here is CSVDPGQGSYEQYF. The CDR3 nucleotides are TGCAGCGTTGATCCGGGACAGGGTTCCTACGAGCAGTACTTC.

The CDR3 here is CASSLRMPVGAYEQYF. CDR3 coding DNA: TGTGCCAGCAGCCTTAGGATGCCTGTGGGGGCCTACGAGCAGTACTTC. The chain joins TRBV7-8 to TRBJ2-7; the D gene could be TRBD1 or TRBD2 (5 bases each). This CDR3 has 16 residues. From germline, CDR1 is SGHVS and CDR2 FQNEAQ. Trimming removed 5 bases from V and 2 bases from J, with 19 bases in between.

This clonotype turned up a few times. The chain joins TRBV12-3 or TRBV12-4 to TRBJ1-1; no clear D gene. The CDR3 is made up of 14 amino acids. Between the trimmed V and J ends, which lost 2 bases and 3 bases, there was a span of 10 bases. The CDR3 spells CASSLIMTYTEAFF. CDR3 DNA: TGTGCCAGCAGTTTAATAATGACGTACACTGAAGCTTTCTTT.

The rearrangement joins TRBV7-9 to TRBJ2-3; 9 bases align to TRBD2. The CDR3 contains 16 residues. From germline, CDR1 is SEHNR and CDR2 FQNEAQ (reference sequence). The junction had 8 bases not matched to a gene; V was cut back by 5 bases and J by 2 bases. The CDR3 here is CASSEHPSGNTDTQYF. The CDR3, as DNA: TGTGCCAGCAGCGAACATCCTAGCGGGAACACAGATACGCAGTATTTT.

This clonotype was detected a few times. V and J are TRBV7-9 and TRBJ1-5; D uncertain. This CDR3 is built from 14 residues. Germline assignment: CDR1 SEHNR and CDR2 FQNEAQ (reference sequence). Trimming stripped 1 base from V and 4 bases from J, with 8 bases between. The CDR3 region is CASSLEQYNQPQHF. For the CDR3, the DNA is TGTGCCAGCAGCTTAGAACAGTATAATCAGCCCCAGCATTTT.

There are many counts of this clonotype. The rearrangement links TRBV6-5 to TRBJ1-5, with 7 bases identical to TRBD1. The V and J ends lost 8 bases and 2 bases, in that order; junction bases with no gene match: 3. Germline CDR1 MNHEY, CDR2 SVGAGI. CDR3 length: 13 residues. In DNA, the CDR3 is TGTGCCAGCGGGGACAGCCGCAATCAGCCCCAGCATTTT. As protein: CASGDSRNQPQHF.

This clonotype was seen once. The chain links TRBV6-5 to TRBJ2-7, with D unclear. V was cut by 5 bases and J by 7 bases, with 18 bases left in between. Germline V gene data show CDR1 as MNHEY and CDR2 as SVGAGI. The CDR3 length is 14 residues. The CDR3 is CASSPRSSYNEQYF. The CDR3 nucleotides read TGTGCCAGCAGTCCCCGGAGTTCCTACAATGAGCAGTACTTC.

Points on this clonotype: The CDR3 carries no conserved terminal phenylalanine or tryptophan, so it likely arises from a read error. This rearrangement joins TRBV7-9 to TRBJ1-1, with unresolved D. This CDR3 has 13 residues. CDR1 and CDR2 (germline): SEHNR, FQNEAQ (reference sequence). Trimming removed 3 bases at V and 2 bases at J, with 7 bases between. The CDR3 loop reads CASSFNANTEAFL. CDR3 sequence (DNA): TGTGCCAGCAGCTTTAATGCAAACACTGAAGCTTTCCTT.

V usage is TRBV5-1 and J usage is TRBJ2-3, with a weak D call TRBD2 (7 bases). Trimming left V 0 bases short and J 0 bases short, with 11 bases between. The CDR3 has 16 residues. The germline gives CDR1 SGHRS, CDR2 YFSETQ. The CDR3 DNA reads as TGCGCCAGCAGCTTGGGCGGGGGCCCCAGCACAGATACGCAGTATTTT. Its protein is CASSLGGGPSTDTQYF.

This chain links TRBV7-9 with TRBJ2-2; 7 bases agree with TRBD1. CDR3 length equals 15 residues. V lost 4 bases and J lost 6; bases outside the gene matches: 8. The V gene's germline CDR1 is SEHNR and CDR2 FQNEAQ (reference sequence). CDR3 coding DNA: TGTGCCAGCAGCTCTCATTTAACAGGGGCCGGGGAGCTGTTTTTT. This encodes CASSSHLTGAGELFF.

This clonotype was counted a few times. The J gene is TRBJ1-5, the V gene TRBV18; TRBD1 might be the D (6 bases). CDR1 and CDR2 (germline): KGHSH, LQKENI. The ends were cut back, 4 bases at V and 7 bases at J, with 14 bases in the middle. The CDR3 length is 14 residues. This chain's CDR3 is CASSLRQELQPQHF. CDR3 bases: TGTGCCAGCTCACTACGACAGGAGTTGCAGCCCCAGCATTTT.

The chain uses TRBV7-3 and TRBJ2-2; D is unclear. Germline CDR1 SGHTA, CDR2 FQGTGA. This CDR3 has 14 residues. Trimming took off 1 base at V and 4 bases at J, with 7 bases between the two ends. The CDR3 spells CASSLNPSTGELFF. In DNA form, the CDR3 reads TGTGCCAGCAGCTTAAATCCGTCCACCGGGGAGCTGTTTTTT.

The chain has TRBV10-2 and TRBJ2-5, with 14 bases lining up with TRBD2. Germline lookup yields CDR1 WSHSY and CDR2 SAAADI. The CDR3 contains 18 residues. The ends lost 4 bases at V and 4 bases at J; junction bases unmatched: 11. CDR3 coding DNA: TGCGCCAGCAGTGGGTTGGGACTAGCGGGGGCCGTCGGAGAGACCCAGTACTTC. It codes for CASSGLGLAGAVGETQYF.

This clonotype was observed a few times. The chain employs TRBV20-1 and TRBJ1-5; 11 bases line up with TRBD1. Germline-derived CDR1 and CDR2 are DFQATT and SNEGSKA (reference sequence). The CDR3 runs 17 residues. The V gene end was trimmed by 3 bases and the J gene end by 1 base; junction bases not matched to a gene: 8. In DNA, the CDR3 is TGCAGTGCTAGGGACAGGGGGCTTTTAGGGAGCAATCAGCCCCAGCATTTT. It codes for CSARDRGLLGSNQPQHF.

V and J are TRBV28 and TRBJ2-1, with a tentative D call TRBD1 (6 bases). This CDR3 has 11 residues. Between the trimmed V and J ends, which lost 2 bases and 12 bases, there was a span of 8 bases. Germline V gives CDR1 MDHEN, CDR2 SYDVKM. CDR3 sequence: CASSLQGWQFF. CDR3 sequence (DNA): TGTGCCAGCAGTTTACAGGGGTGGCAGTTCTTC.

This clonotype was counted many times. The chain couples TRBV5-1 to TRBJ2-1, with 11 bases fitting TRBD2. Germline values: CDR1 SGHRS, CDR2 YFSETQ. This CDR3 spans 15 amino acids. V dropped 0 bases and J dropped 7; count of bases not matched to a gene: 3. The CDR3 DNA is TGCGCCAGCAGCTTGGAACCTAGCGGGGGGAATGAGCAGTTCTTC. Translation gives CASSLEPSGGNEQFF.

This clonotype was observed many times. The chain links TRBV29-1 to TRBJ1-2, with D possibly matching TRBD1 (5 bases). Looked up from germline, CDR1 is SQVTM and CDR2 is ANQGSEA. The CDR3 contains 14 residues. The ends were cut back, 6 bases at V and 1 base at J, with 15 bases in the middle. The CDR3 loop is CSVGLGLSNYGYTF. CDR3 DNA: TGCAGCGTCGGATTGGGACTGAGTAACTATGGCTACACCTTC.

This clonotype was recorded a few times. The chain joins TRBV6-2 or TRBV6-3 to TRBJ2-2, with D unresolved. V lost 0 bases and J 6 bases, leaving 8 bases between the germline ends. Germline CDR1 and CDR2: MNHEY and SVGEGT. The CDR3 has 14 amino acids. The CDR3 nucleotides read TGTGCCAGCAGTTACTCTGAGTTTCCCGGGGAGCTGTTTTTT. Its protein is CASSYSEFPGELFF.

In its sample, this clonotype was seen a few times. The chain recombines TRBV6-1 with TRBJ1-1, with D possibly TRBD1 on 5 matching bases. Germline CDR1 and CDR2: MNHNS and SASEGT. The CDR3 spans 14 residues. The V and J ends lost 3 bases and 3 bases respectively, with 11 bases between them. The CDR3 region has the DNA TGTGCCAGCAGTGAGTTGGGGCTGGACACTGAAGCTTTCTTT. It specifies CASSELGLDTEAFF.

This chain links TRBV5-1 with TRBJ1-5; D uncertain. Germline CDR1 and CDR2: SGHRS and YFSETQ. Between the trimmed V and J ends, which lost 1 base and 6 bases, there was a span of 8 bases. The CDR3 loop spans 13 amino acids. The CDR3 DNA follows: TGCGCCAGCAGCTTGTCGCCGGCTCAGCCCCAGCATTTT. It encodes CASSLSPAQPQHF.

This clonotype was seen a handful of times. This rearrangement joins TRBV5-1 to TRBJ2-5; 7 bases agree with TRBD2. V lost 5 bases to trimming and J lost 7 bases; unmatched junction nucleotides: 5. The CDR3 has 12 amino acids. The germline gives CDR1 SGHRS, CDR2 YFSETQ. CDR3 coding DNA: TGCGCCAGCAGAATTGGGGAGGGGACCCAGTACTTC. This encodes CASRIGEGTQYF.